The 13 T cell receptor beta chains reported below all come from one sample, sequenced in a study of control samples from healthy donors and cancer patients. Profiling relied on immunoSEQ multiplex PCR, and the TCRdb table lists in-frame clones only, not all of them. The sample shows 70,000 to 90,000 clones, roughly 89% of them seen only once. The source material was PBMCs. All receptors come from a woman aged 60-70 years with head and neck cancer.

The chain has TRBV5-5 and TRBJ2-1; maybe TRBD2 (6 bases). The germline CDR1 and CDR2 sequences are SGHKS and YYEKEE (reference sequence). This CDR3 region has 14 residues. Trimming shortened V by 2 bases and J by 7 bases, and 13 bases separated the two germline ends. This CDR3 reads CASSLRLGVNEQFF. CDR3 nucleotide sequence: TGTGCCAGCAGCTTAAGACTAGGAGTAAATGAGCAGTTCTTC. The entire variable domain, with the rest obtained from reference TRBV5-5 and TRBJ2-1, is as follows: DAGVTQSPTHLIKTRGQQVTLRCSPISGHKSVSWYQQVLGQGPQFIFQYYEKEERGRGNFPDRFSARQFPNYSSELNVNALLLGDSALYLCASSLRLGVNEQFFGPGTRLTVL.

The chain combines TRBV5-1 with TRBJ1-2, with 7 bases matching TRBD1. The V gene end was trimmed by 5 bases and the J gene end by 5 bases; junction bases not matched to a gene: 6. The germline CDR1 and CDR2 sequences are SGHRS and YFSETQ. The CDR3 length is 13 residues. The CDR3 sequence is CASSGTASYGYTF. As DNA, the CDR3 is TGCGCCAGCAGTGGGACAGCCTCATATGGCTACACCTTC.

This clone appeared once. The V and J genes are TRBV30 and TRBJ2-5; TRBD2 is a possible D gene (5 bases). Germline V gives CDR1 GTSNPN, CDR2 SVGIG (reference sequence). V lost 1 base and J lost 4, with 7 bases in between. This CDR3 has 12 residues. The chain's CDR3 is CAWSEEVETQYF. The CDR3 bases are TGTGCCTGGAGTGAGGAGGTAGAGACCCAGTACTTC.

CDR3 in amino acids: CASSMSVVDYGYTF. In nucleotides, the CDR3 is TGTGCCAGTAGTATGTCGGTGGTGGACTATGGCTACACCTTC. This sequence joins TRBV19 and TRBJ1-2, with D unclear. V shed 3 bases and J shed 3 bases, with 11 bases lying between them. The CDR3 totals 14 residues. Germline loops: CDR1 LNHDA, CDR2 SQIVND (reference sequence).

The CDR3 region is CASSPTDTYEQYF. CDR3 bases: TGTGCCAGCAGCCCGACAGACACCTACGAGCAGTACTTC. This chain connects TRBV3-1 (or the pseudogene TRBV3-2) to TRBJ2-7; D perhaps matches TRBD1 (5 bases). Trimming removed 4 bases at V and 2 bases at J, with 9 bases between. The CDR3 covers 13 residues. Germline CDR1 reads LGHDT; CDR2 reads YNNKEL (reference sequence).

The CDR3 coding sequence is TGTGCCAGCAGTCACCGGGCTGCCGGGGAGCTGTTTTTT. Translating it yields CASSHRAAGELFF. The chain is built from TRBV27 and TRBJ2-2; D call uncertain. The CDR3 contains 13 residues. Germline V lookup: CDR1 MNHEY, CDR2 SMNVEV (reference sequence). V lost 5 bases and J 6 bases, leaving 10 bases between the germline ends.

The V gene is TRBV19, the J gene TRBJ2-5; 8 nucleotides line up with TRBD2. Per germline, CDR1 LNHDA and CDR2 SQIVND (reference sequence). Trimming cost V 1 base and J 4 bases; bases outside gene matches: 8. The CDR3 totals 16 residues. This CDR3 reads CASSIGSGKGGETQYF. The CDR3, as DNA: TGTGCCAGTAGTATAGGTAGCGGGAAGGGAGGAGAGACCCAGTACTTC.

The chain links TRBV29-1 to TRBJ2-3; D gene ambiguous. CDR1 and CDR2 from the germline V gene are SQVTM and ANQGSEA. The CDR3 has 13 amino acids. V shed 8 bases and J shed 2 bases, with 14 bases lying between them. In DNA, the CDR3 is TGCAGCTTATCGACAACACTCACAGATACGCAGTATTTT. Protein sequence: CSLSTTLTDTQYF.

The chain is built from TRBV4-3 and TRBJ1-2; 7 positions agree with TRBD1. There are 15 residues in the CDR3. Germline trimming cut 0 bases from V and 8 bases from J; bases unmatched to any gene: 9. CDR1 is LGHNA and CDR2 is YSLEER in the germline V gene. CDR3 DNA: TGCGCCAGCAGCCAAGAAGGACAGGTTCCAATCGGCTACACCTTC. Protein: CASSQEGQVPIGYTF.

J is TRBJ2-2 and V is TRBV11-2, with TRBD2 identical over 8 bases. Germline V lookup: CDR1 SGHAT, CDR2 FQNNGV. Trimming cost V 5 bases and J 7 bases; bases outside gene matches: 18. The CDR3 loop spans 18 amino acids. CDR3 coding DNA: TGTGCCAGCAGCCCCAGGGCAGCGGGAGTAACCGGAGGCGGGGAGCTGTTTTTT. This codes for CASSPRAAGVTGGGELFF.

The chain links TRBV5-1 to TRBJ2-7, with TRBD2 matching over 10 bases. The V segment lost 5 bases and the J segment 7 bases; nucleotides outside the gene matches: 12. In germline, CDR1 is SGHRS, CDR2 YFSETQ. The CDR3 loop spans 15 amino acids. CDR3 in DNA: TGCGCCAGCAGGTCCGTACTAGCGGGACTCGAAGAGCAGTACTTC. Translated, it gives CASRSVLAGLEEQYF.

The chain is built from TRBV19 and TRBJ2-7, with TRBD2 identical over 12 bases. Looked up from germline, CDR1 is LNHDA and CDR2 is SQIVND (reference sequence). The length of the CDR3 is 13 residues. V gave up 10 bases and J gave up 2 bases; unmatched junction bases: 3. CDR3 loop: CATRLAGAYEQYF. CDR3 nucleotides: TGTGCCACCAGACTAGCGGGAGCCTACGAGCAGTACTTC.

The V and J genes are TRBV7-9 and TRBJ2-1; D is unresolved. This CDR3 region has 18 residues. With 5 bases removed from V and 5 bases from J, the gap between germline ends came to 25 bases. The germline CDR1 and CDR2 sequences are SEHNR and FQNEAQ (reference sequence). The CDR3 DNA follows: TGTGCCAGCAGCACCCCCCTAACGGGCGTACTTAACAACAATGAGCAGTTCTTC. This gives the protein CASSTPLTGVLNNNEQFF.